The 10 T cell receptor beta chains in this list originate from one sample, sequenced in a study of T cells in narcolepsy. Assay: immunoSEQ multiplex PCR; the TCRdb copy retains only in-frame clones and omits some. The sample holds 36,000 or so clones, approximately 90% seen once. The specimen sequenced was CD45RA- memory CD4+ T cells from PBMCs. These receptors originate from a human donor with narcolepsy.

This chain joins TRBV28 and TRBJ2-5; D ambiguous. Germline CDR1 MDHEN, CDR2 SYDVKM. This CDR3 has 14 amino acids. V shed 6 bases and J shed 4 bases, with 15 bases lying between them. The DNA for the CDR3 is TGTGCCAGCAGCCTGACGAGTACCCTAGAGACCCAGTACTTC. Its translation: CASSLTSTLETQYF.

The V and J genes are TRBV7-9 and TRBJ2-2, with a tentative D call TRBD2 (7 bases). Germline CDR1 SEHNR, CDR2 FQNEAQ (reference sequence). CDR3 size: 19 residues. Deletions cut 3 bases from V and 2 bases from J, with 22 bases between. The CDR3 spells CASSFRGSAGAFNTGELFF. DNA of the CDR3: TGTGCCAGCAGCTTCAGGGGATCGGCGGGGGCCTTTAACACCGGGGAGCTGTTTTTT.

This chain connects TRBV7-5 to TRBJ1-4; TRBD1, the table's D call, lacks a check against the DNA. TRBV7-5 is marked as a pseudogene. The CDR3 is 14 amino acids. CDR3 residues: CVRSLGQGNEKLFF. DNA of the CDR3: TGTGTCAGAAGCTTGGGACAGGGGAATGAAAAACTGTTTTTT.

The chain joins TRBV28 to TRBJ1-5; D not resolved. V was shortened by 2 bases and J by 4 bases, with 3 bases between the two germline ends. In germline, CDR1 is MDHEN, CDR2 SYDVKM. This CDR3 comprises 12 residues. CDR3 loop: CASSLANQPQHF. In nucleotides, the CDR3 is TGTGCCAGCAGTTTAGCTAATCAGCCCCAGCATTTT.

The J gene is TRBJ1-2, the V gene TRBV19, with 10 bases matching TRBD1. CDR1 LNHDA and CDR2 SQIVND come from the germline V gene (reference sequence). With 5 bases clipped from V and 2 bases from J, the junction kept 2 bases outside the gene matches. The CDR3 spans 14 residues. CDR3 region: CASSPGQGNYGYTF. The CDR3 nucleotides read TGTGCCAGTAGTCCGGGACAGGGGAACTATGGCTACACCTTC.

CDR3 residues: CASSAGTGTEAFF. For the CDR3, the DNA is TGTGCCAGCTCTGCCGGGACAGGGACTGAAGCTTTCTTT. This rearrangement joins TRBV18 to TRBJ1-1; 9 positions agree with TRBD1. In germline, CDR1 is KGHSH, CDR2 LQKENI. V lost 6 bases, J lost 5 bases, and 4 bases stayed unmatched. The CDR3 runs 13 residues.

A single count supports this clone. This sequence joins TRBV7-3 and TRBJ2-2; weak D call: TRBD2 (5 bases). The CDR3 loop spans 14 amino acids. Trimming cost V 3 bases and J 1 base, with 6 bases left between them. The germline CDR1 and CDR2 sequences are SGHTA and FQGTGA. CDR3 protein: CASSLSGNTGELFF. Written as DNA, the CDR3 is TGTGCCAGCAGCTTGAGCGGGAACACCGGGGAGCTGTTTTTT.

This clone was detected once. The chain is built from TRBV19 and TRBJ1-2; 7 bases are a match to TRBD1. The CDR3 is 15 residues long. The germline gives CDR1 LNHDA, CDR2 SQIVND (reference sequence). The J segment lost 4 bases and the V segment lost 6 bases, leaving 11 bases of the junction unmatched. The CDR3 DNA follows: TGTGCCAGTAGATGGGGACAGTCACTTATCTATGGCTACACCTTC. Translated, it gives CASRWGQSLIYGYTF.

This chain links TRBV7-8 with TRBJ1-1; tentative D call: TRBD1 (5 bases). The CDR3 sequence is 15 residues long. Germline V CDR1 and CDR2: SGHVS, FQNEAQ. With 5 bases removed from V and 5 bases from J, the gap between germline ends came to 18 bases. The CDR3: CASSPRPGVRTEAFF. The CDR3 nucleotides are TGTGCCAGCAGCCCAAGGCCGGGGGTTCGTACTGAAGCTTTCTTT. Complete variable domain (other parts from reference TRBV7-8 and TRBJ1-1): GAGVSQSPRYKVAKRGQDVALRCDPISGHVSLFWYQQALGQGPEFLTYFQNEAQLDKSGLPSDRFFAERPEGSVSTLKIQRTQQEDSAVYLCASSPRPGVRTEAFFGQGTRLTVV.

This chain joins TRBV10-3 and TRBJ1-1; a possible D gene is TRBD1 (6 bases). CDR1 is ENHRY, CDR2 SYGVKD, per germline. The CDR3 extends over 13 amino acids. Trimming pared 7 bases from V and 1 base from J, leaving 10 bases between. Here the CDR3 DNA reads TGTGCCATCATGGGACAAGCGAACACTGAAGCTTTCTTT. This sequence encodes CAIMGQANTEAFF.